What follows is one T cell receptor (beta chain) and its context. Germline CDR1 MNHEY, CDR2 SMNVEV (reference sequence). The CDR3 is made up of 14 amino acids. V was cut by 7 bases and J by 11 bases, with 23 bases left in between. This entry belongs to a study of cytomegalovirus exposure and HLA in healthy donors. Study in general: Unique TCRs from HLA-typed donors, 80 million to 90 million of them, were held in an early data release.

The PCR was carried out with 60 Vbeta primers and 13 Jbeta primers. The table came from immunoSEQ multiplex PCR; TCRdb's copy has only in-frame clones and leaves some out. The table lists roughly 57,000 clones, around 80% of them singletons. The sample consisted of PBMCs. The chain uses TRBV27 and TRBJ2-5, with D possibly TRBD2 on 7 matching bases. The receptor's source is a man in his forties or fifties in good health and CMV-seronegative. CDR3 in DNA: TGTGCCAGCACTTCGCGGGGGCCTCCGGCGGAGCAGTACTTC. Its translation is CASTSRGPPAEQYF.